One and the same sample provided the 12 T cell receptor beta chains below, sequenced in a study of blood T cell repertoires in COVID-19. Method: immunoSEQ multiplex PCR; TCRdb's copy keeps in-frame clones and lacks some. Among fewer than 150,000 clones listed, less than 85% were seen once. The material sequenced was peripheral blood. These receptors originate from a human donor with acute or convalescent COVID-19. The donor label of this sample is uncertain.

CDR3 region: CAWTPGQGGWDNSPLHF. The CDR3 coding sequence is TGTGCCTGGACTCCGGGACAGGGAGGGTGGGATAATTCACCCCTCCACTTT. The chain joins TRBV30 to TRBJ1-6, with 9 bases aligning to TRBD1. From germline, CDR1 is GTSNPN and CDR2 SVGIG (reference sequence). The CDR3 contains 17 residues. V shed 4 bases and J 5 bases; nucleotides not matched to a gene: 12. Full variable domain (missing parts from reference TRBV30 and TRBJ1-6): SQTIHQWPATLVQPVGSPLSLECTVEGTSNPNLYWYRQAAGRGLQLLFYSVGIGQISSEVPQNLSASRPQDRQFILSSKKLLLSDSGFYLCAWTPGQGGWDNSPLHFGNGTRLTVT.

In its sample, this clone was seen once. One end of the junction fails to match germline, which may point to a read error. The rearrangement uses TRBV3-1 (or the pseudogene TRBV3-2) and TRBJ1-5; TRBD1 matches at 7 bases. This CDR3 contains 15 residues. Germline CDR1 reads LGHDT; CDR2 reads YNNKEL (reference sequence). DNA for the CDR3: TGTGCCAGCAGCCTAGGGTACAGGGGCAACCAGCCCCAGCATTTT. Its translation: CASSLGYRGNQPQHF.

The chain recombines TRBV6-2 or TRBV6-3 with TRBJ2-7; the match to TRBD2 covers 9 bases. J was trimmed by 6 bases and V by 6 bases; bases with no gene match: 3. The germline V gene has CDR1 MNHEY and CDR2 SVGEGT. This CDR3 region has 12 residues. The CDR3 region has the DNA TGTGCCAGCAGCCCTAGCGGGGTCGAGCAGTACGTC. This sequence encodes CASSPSGVEQYV.

The chain joins TRBV28 to TRBJ1-2; 7 positions agree with TRBD1. The V gene end was trimmed by 6 bases and the J gene end by 4 bases; junction bases not matched to a gene: 11. The CDR3 is made up of 15 amino acids. Germline CDR1 and CDR2: MDHEN and SYDVKM. CDR3: CASRTSGGWSYGYTF. In nucleotides, the CDR3 is TGTGCCAGCAGGACCTCAGGGGGATGGAGCTATGGCTACACCTTC.

This clone was counted between two and nine times. This chain uses TRBV15 with TRBJ1-2; D uncertain. CDR1 and CDR2 (germline): LNHNV, YYDKDF (reference sequence). The CDR3 has 15 amino acids. V was cut by 0 bases and J by 4 bases, with 12 bases left in between. CDR3 sequence (DNA): TGTGCCACCAGCAGAGACCAAACTACAATCTATGGCTACACCTTC. Protein: CATSRDQTTIYGYTF. The variable domain in full, completed from reference TRBV15 and TRBJ1-2, reads DAMVIQNPRYQVTQFGKPVTLSCSQTLNHNVMYWYQQKSSQAPKLLFHYYDKDFNNEADTPDNFQSRRPNTSFCFLDIRSPGLGDTAMYLCATSRDQTTIYGYTFGSGTRLTVV.

This chain links TRBV19 with TRBJ2-2; D perhaps matches TRBD1 (6 bases). Trimming shortened V by 9 bases and J by 8 bases, and 10 bases separated the two germline ends. Looked up from germline, CDR1 is LNHDA and CDR2 is SQIVND (reference sequence). CDR3 length equals 11 residues. The chain's CDR3 is CASNRAGELFF. The DNA of the CDR3 is TGTGCCAGCAACAGGGCAGGGGAGCTGTTTTTT.

This clone has ten or more counts. Other DNA sequences of this sample code for an identical CDR3. This chain links TRBV6-4 with TRBJ2-3, with TRBD2 matching 10 bases. CDR3 length: 16 residues. V lost 3 bases to trimming and J lost 3 bases; unmatched junction nucleotides: 6. The germline gives CDR1 MRHNA, CDR2 SNTAGT. The CDR3 region has the DNA TGTGCCAGCAGTGATTCCAGCGGGGGGGCGACAGATACGCAGTATTTT. Its translation: CASSDSSGGATDTQYF.

The rearrangement links TRBV11-2 to TRBJ2-5; D is possibly TRBD1 (5 bases). This CDR3 has 15 residues. V was clipped by 0 bases and J by 5 bases, with 13 bases between them. Germline lookup yields CDR1 SGHAT and CDR2 FQNNGV. DNA for the CDR3: TGTGCCAGCAGCTTAGATTGGCGAGCAGGGGAGACCCAGTACTTC. Its translation: CASSLDWRAGETQYF.

The CDR3 loop is CASSSGGGPDTQYF. In nucleotides, the CDR3 is TGTGCCAGCAGCTCCGGCGGGGGTCCAGATACGCAGTATTTT. The chain uses TRBV7-3 and TRBJ2-3; 7 nucleotides line up with TRBD2. This CDR3 has 14 residues. J was trimmed by 4 bases and V by 4 bases; bases with no gene match: 5. In germline, CDR1 is SGHTA, CDR2 FQGTGA. The variable domain in full, completed from reference TRBV7-3 and TRBJ2-3, reads GAGVSQTPSNKVTEKGKYVELRCDPISGHTALYWYRQSLGQGPEFLIYFQGTGAADDSGLPNDRFFAVRPEGSVSTLKIQRTERGDSAVYLCASSSGGGPDTQYFGPGTRLTVL.

Here the CDR3 DNA reads TGTGCCAGCAGAGGGCGGGGGGTCGATACGCAGTATTTT. This gives the protein CASRGRGVDTQYF. The rearrangement links TRBV7-2 to TRBJ2-3; 8 nucleotides agree with TRBD2. Germline V gene data show CDR1 as SGHTA and CDR2 as FQGNSA. This CDR3 is built from 13 residues. V lost 6 bases to trimming and J lost 6 bases; unmatched junction nucleotides: 5.

The V call is TRBV6-5, the J call TRBJ2-7, with 10 bases matching TRBD2. With V trimmed by 4 bases and J by 4 bases, 4 bases remained unmatched. Germline V gene data show CDR1 as MNHEY and CDR2 as SVGAGI. The CDR3 consists of 14 residues. CDR3 sequence (DNA): TGTGCCAGCAGTTCTAGCGGGGGATGGTACGAGCAGTACTTC. The encoded protein is CASSSSGGWYEQYF.

This chain uses TRBV3-1 (or the pseudogene TRBV3-2) with TRBJ2-5; 8 bases line up with TRBD2. CDR1 is LGHDT, CDR2 YNNKEL, per germline (reference sequence). The CDR3 is 16 residues long. The V segment lost 1 base and the J segment 5 bases; nucleotides outside the gene matches: 9. As DNA, the CDR3 is TGTGCCAGCAGCCAAGTTAACGGGGGGGCCCTTGAGACCCAGTACTTC. This codes for CASSQVNGGALETQYF.